A single sample gave rise to the 10 T cell receptor beta chains below, sequenced in a study of neoadjuvant anti-PD-1 for oral cavity cancer. The assay was immunoSEQ multiplex PCR, and TCRdb's table has in-frame clones only and misses some. This table has some 6,000 clones, about 61% appearing once. The sample here was tumor tissue, taken before nivolumab (anti-PD-1) treatment. Receptors were obtained from a person between 40 and 85 years old with oral cavity squamous cell carcinoma.

The chain uses TRBV6-1 and TRBJ1-1, with D possibly matching TRBD1 (5 bases). CDR3 length: 14 residues. V shed 8 bases and J shed 1 base, with 14 bases lying between them. Germline CDR1 and CDR2: MNHNS and SASEGT. Here the CDR3 DNA reads TGTGCCAGCCTGTACAGCAGGGAGAACACTGAAGCTTTCTTT. Amino acid sequence: CASLYSRENTEAFF.

This clone was counted only a few times. The J gene is TRBJ2-7, the V gene TRBV6-1; D is undetermined. This CDR3 contains 12 residues. V was shortened by 2 bases and J by 6 bases, with 8 bases between the two germline ends. CDR1 is MNHNS, CDR2 SASEGT, per germline. The CDR3 DNA reads as TGTGCCAGCAGTGAATTGGGCGGCGAGCAGTACTTC. Translated: CASSELGGEQYF.

As to this clone: Additional DNA sequences in this sample encode the identical CDR3. The V and J genes are TRBV7-9 and TRBJ2-1; D is unresolved. The germline V gene encodes CDR1 SEHNR and CDR2 FQNEAQ (reference sequence). V gave up 0 bases and J gave up 2 bases, with 5 bases separating them. The CDR3 extends over 14 amino acids. This CDR3 reads CASSLAGTYNEQFF. The CDR3 DNA follows: TGTGCCAGCAGCTTAGCGGGAACCTACAATGAGCAGTTCTTC.

The chain employs TRBV7-9 and TRBJ1-1; D gene uncertain. The V end lost 2 bases, the J end lost 10 bases, and 17 bases lay between the germline ends. This CDR3 comprises 14 residues. Germline V gives CDR1 SEHNR, CDR2 FQNEAQ (reference sequence). Here the CDR3 DNA reads TGTGCCAGCAGCTTATCCGGGCAATCTGCGGCAGCTTTCTTT. This gives the protein CASSLSGQSAAAFF.

In its sample, this clone was seen once. The rearrangement joins TRBV10-2 to TRBJ2-7; 13 nucleotides match TRBD2. The V gene end was trimmed by 8 bases and the J gene end by 7 bases; junction bases not matched to a gene: 11. The CDR3 is 15 residues long. CDR1 and CDR2 (germline): WSHSY, SAAADI. The CDR3 sequence is CASSLGTSGVGEQYF. DNA for the CDR3: TGCGCCAGCTCCCTCGGGACTAGCGGGGTAGGTGAGCAGTACTTC.

This clone was counted a few times. This rearrangement joins TRBV11-2 to TRBJ2-3; perhaps TRBD1 as D (5 bases). The CDR3 consists of 14 residues. Germline assignment: CDR1 SGHAT and CDR2 FQNNGV. V was pared by 1 base and J by 5 bases, with 10 bases between. The CDR3 DNA reads TGTGCCAGCAGCTTAGGGACACCGAGAGATACGCAGTATTTT. Its protein product is CASSLGTPRDTQYF.

The chain is built from TRBV11-1 and TRBJ2-7; 7 nucleotides agree with TRBD2. J lost 6 bases, V lost 2 bases, and 4 bases had no gene match. Germline CDR1 is SGHAT and CDR2 is FQDESV (reference sequence). CDR3 length equals 13 residues. CDR3 bases: TGTGCCAGCAGCTTACGCGGGAGAACCGAGCAGTACTTC. Its protein is CASSLRGRTEQYF.

The V call is TRBV30, the J call TRBJ2-3, with D tentatively TRBD2 (6 bases). The CDR3 has 13 amino acids. Germline assignment: CDR1 GTSNPN and CDR2 SVGIG (reference sequence). Trimming stripped 4 bases from V and 11 bases from J, with 19 bases between. In DNA, the CDR3 is TGTGCCTGGACTCTGCCCGGCGGGATATGGCAGTATTTT. Translation gives CAWTLPGGIWQYF. Full variable domain (remainder filled in from reference TRBV30 and TRBJ2-3): SQTIHQWPATLVQPVGSPLSLECTVEGTSNPNLYWYRQAAGRGLQLLFYSVGIGQISSEVPQNLSASRPQDRQFILSSKKLLLSDSGFYLCAWTLPGGIWQYFGPGTRLTVL.

J is TRBJ2-7 and V is TRBV7-2; possibly TRBD1 or TRBD2 for D (7 bases each). With 7 bases removed from V and 7 bases from J, the gap between germline ends came to 20 bases. The CDR3 contains 14 residues. CDR1 is SGHTA, CDR2 FQGNSA, per germline. Written as DNA, the CDR3 is TGTGCCAGCACCCAAGACTACAGGGGAGGGGAGCAGTACTTC. Its protein is CASTQDYRGGEQYF.

The V call is TRBV9, the J call TRBJ1-2; tentatively, D is TRBD1 (6 bases). Trimming shortened V by 0 bases and J by 8 bases, and 8 bases separated the two germline ends. Germline V gene lookup returns CDR1 SGDLS and CDR2 YYNGEE. This CDR3 contains 12 residues. The chain's CDR3 is CASSVEGGGYTF. The DNA for the CDR3 is TGTGCCAGCAGCGTAGAGGGGGGGGGCTACACCTTC.